This is a list of T cell receptor beta chains from one sample in a study of shared T cell receptors in the human thymus. Method: immunoSEQ multiplex PCR; TCRdb's copy keeps in-frame clones and lacks some. The data contain about 380,000 clones, approximately 95% of them singletons. The material sequenced was thymocytes. These TCRs come from a human donor. Both conserved end residues are part of each CDR3. The order of the fields is V gene, J gene, CDR3 protein.

v_call: TRBV7-2; j_call: TRBJ1-5; cdr3_aa: CASSLVGRNVYSNQPQHF
v_call: TRBV7-2; j_call: TRBJ2-1; cdr3_aa: CASSQKVQRDRYEQFF
v_call: TRBV27; j_call: TRBJ1-6; cdr3_aa: CASSKLRGPSSYNSPLHF
v_call: TRBV4-2; j_call: TRBJ2-7; cdr3_aa: CASTFWAGAGEQYF
v_call: TRBV4-1; j_call: TRBJ1-2; cdr3_aa: CASSQEQKRQQGVNGYTF
v_call: TRBV29-1; j_call: TRBJ1-5; cdr3_aa: CSVSGTGGYPQHF
v_call: TRBV29-1; j_call: TRBJ2-1; cdr3_aa: CSVEVTSWDEQFF
v_call: TRBV25-1; j_call: TRBJ2-3; cdr3_aa: CASRQGARGFADTQYF
v_call: TRBV5-6; j_call: TRBJ2-7; cdr3_aa: CASRGMRDYSYEQYF
v_call: TRBV14; j_call: TRBJ1-4; cdr3_aa: CASSPRQGTNEKLFF
v_call: TRBV5-4; j_call: TRBJ1-1; cdr3_aa: CASSSRTGGLNTEAFF
v_call: TRBV27; j_call: TRBJ1-2; cdr3_aa: CASSSSRPTGIHGYTF
v_call: TRBV7-2; j_call: TRBJ2-2; cdr3_aa: CASSLRTGPTGELFF
v_call: TRBV10-3; j_call: TRBJ2-6; cdr3_aa: CAISRVGFGANVLTF
v_call: TRBV30; j_call: TRBJ2-2; cdr3_aa: CAWSDPINGLAGGAGELFF
v_call: TRBV14; j_call: TRBJ2-7; cdr3_aa: CASSHQGASSTNHYEQYF
v_call: TRBV29-1; j_call: TRBJ2-5; cdr3_aa: CSVVTGHQETQYF
v_call: TRBV6-5; j_call: TRBJ2-1; cdr3_aa: CASRQGQGDYNEQFF
v_call: TRBV29-1; j_call: TRBJ2-3; cdr3_aa: CSGREAGTDTQYF
v_call: TRBV7-6; j_call: TRBJ2-7; cdr3_aa: CASSLGPSYEQYF
v_call: TRBV28; j_call: TRBJ2-7; cdr3_aa: CASSLKVRKLSELGNEQYF
v_call: TRBV29-1; j_call: TRBJ1-1; cdr3_aa: CSVEWGWNTEAFF
v_call: TRBV27; j_call: TRBJ2-7; cdr3_aa: CASSPRLAGYEQYF
v_call: TRBV4-3; j_call: TRBJ2-2; cdr3_aa: CASSQEGLHTGELFF
v_call: TRBV19; j_call: TRBJ2-3; cdr3_aa: CASSSRDSSTDTQYF